The subject of this entry is one T cell receptor (beta chain). Its antigen is not identified. This sample is drawn from a study of regulatory T cells in long-lasting Graves disease. Study background: Persistence in Graves' disease required over 5 years of antithyroid drugs plus positive TSH receptor antibodies. Findings of the study overall: Relative to newly diagnosed Graves' patients, persistent ones had lower TCR diversity.

The CDR3 spans 16 residues. V lost 4 bases to trimming and J lost 7 bases, with 20 bases between them. Germline CDR1 is MGHRA and CDR2 is YSYEKL. Both iRepertoire HTBI primers and Arm-PCR of CDR3 regions were used to build the TCR beta libraries. Authors' methods: Spanning all samples, the identified segments comprised around 64 TRBV and approximately 15 TRBJ. TCRdb recomputed calls from the multiplex PCR reads with MiXCR, one row per CDR3 protein. TCRdb's processing, not the authors', yielded these V and J calls. The table lists more than 300,000 distinct CDR3 sequences, around 20% of them singletons. The time point: persistent/refractory GD, antithyroid drugs over 5 years with positive TRAb. The authors made the TCR library using RNA they extracted from PBMCs.

This clonotype was sampled from a female donor with Graves disease. Sequencing used peripheral blood mononuclear cells (PBMCs), obtained when the disease was refractory, from a patient treated with antithyroid drugs. This chain connects TRBV4-1 to TRBJ2-4; possibly TRBD1 for D (5 bases). The DNA for the CDR3 is TGCGCCAGCAGCCGGGTAGGGGCGGCCGACAAGAACATTCAGTACTTC. Translation: CASSRVGAADKNIQYF.